These 19 T cell receptor beta chains originate from one sample sequenced in a study of cytomegalovirus exposure and HLA in healthy donors. Data came from immunoSEQ multiplex PCR; TCRdb stores just in-frame clones and leaves some out. The repertoire includes approximately 160,000 clones, roughly nine tenths of them detected once, and 5.7% sits in the top ten. Sequenced input: PBMCs. These receptors all stem from a woman in her 30s in good health and CMV-seronegative.

This chain joins TRBV29-1 and TRBJ1-2, with 8 bases aligning to TRBD1. From germline, CDR1 is SQVTM and CDR2 ANQGSEA. This CDR3 has 13 residues. The trim removed 6 bases at V and 1 base at J, leaving 4 bases unmatched. CDR3 region: CSVPGQGNYGYTF. CDR3 nucleotide sequence: TGCAGCGTCCCCGGACAGGGTAACTATGGCTACACCTTC.

The V call is TRBV30, the J call TRBJ2-1; D ambiguous. Trimming took 7 bases from V and 5 from J, leaving 6 bases between them. Germline V CDR1 and CDR2: GTSNPN, SVGIG (reference sequence). The CDR3 runs to 10 residues. Written as DNA, the CDR3 is TGTGCCTCTCAGGACAATGAGCAGTTCTTC. This gives the protein CASQDNEQFF.

This clone was observed a single time. This rearrangement joins TRBV5-4 to TRBJ1-4; the D gene is possibly TRBD1 (6 bases). Trimming stripped 2 bases from V and 7 bases from J, with 9 bases between. The CDR3 runs 13 residues. Germline V CDR1 and CDR2: SGHNT, YYREEE (reference sequence). The CDR3 nucleotides read TGTGCCAGCAGCTTTAACAGGGCTGAAAAACTGTTTTTT. Its protein is CASSFNRAEKLFF.

The J gene is TRBJ1-1, the V gene TRBV29-1; D is uncertain. The CDR3 covers 13 residues. The germline V and J ends were trimmed by 3 bases and 1 base, with 9 bases remaining between them. Germline V gene sequence: CDR1 SQVTM, CDR2 ANQGSEA. This CDR3 reads CSVDWAWNTEAFF. DNA for the CDR3: TGCAGCGTTGATTGGGCTTGGAACACTGAAGCTTTCTTT.

Details on this clone: One end of the junction is discordant with germline, which a read error may explain. The chain couples TRBV7-7 to TRBJ2-2; a possible D gene is TRBD2 (5 bases). This CDR3 is 14 amino acids long. Germline V gene sequence: CDR1 SSHAT, CDR2 FNYEAQ (reference sequence). The CDR3: CASSPGLRTGELFF. CDR3 nucleotide sequence: TGTGCTAGCAGCCCCGGACTTCGCACCGGGGAGCTGTTTTTT.

This chain links TRBV6-1 with TRBJ1-1, with TRBD1 matching over 7 bases. The CDR3 runs 13 residues. CDR1 and CDR2 from the germline V gene are MNHNS and SASEGT. V shed 8 bases and J 1 base; nucleotides not matched to a gene: 4. The CDR3 DNA is TGTGCCAGCCGAAGGACAGGGAACACTGAAGCTTTCTTT. It yields the protein CASRRTGNTEAFF.

The chain employs TRBV27 and TRBJ2-7; no clear D gene. Germline V lookup: CDR1 MNHEY, CDR2 SMNVEV (reference sequence). The V and J ends lost 0 bases and 2 bases respectively, with 5 bases between them. The CDR3 covers 13 residues. The CDR3: CASSLSLPYEQYF. In nucleotides, the CDR3 is TGTGCCAGCAGTTTATCATTACCCTACGAGCAGTACTTC.

The V gene is TRBV27, the J gene TRBJ2-7; the D gene is possibly TRBD1 (5 bases). The germline V gene encodes CDR1 MNHEY and CDR2 SMNVEV (reference sequence). V was shortened by 2 bases and J by 3 bases, with 14 bases between the two germline ends. The CDR3 runs 15 residues. The CDR3 DNA follows: TGTGCCAGCAGTTTACAGGGTCGACCACGCTACGAGCAGTACTTC. Protein sequence: CASSLQGRPRYEQYF.

The rearrangement uses TRBV28 and TRBJ2-2; 7 nucleotides line up with TRBD1. Looked up from germline, CDR1 is MDHEN and CDR2 is SYDVKM. The CDR3 sequence is 14 residues long. The trim removed 6 bases at V and 4 bases at J, leaving 5 bases unmatched. CDR3 DNA: TGTGCCAGCAGGGCAACAGGGGCCACCGGGGAGCTGTTTTTT. Amino acid sequence: CASRATGATGELFF.

The chain employs TRBV7-8 and TRBJ1-3; D possibly corresponds to TRBD1 (6 bases). This CDR3 is 13 amino acids long. V dropped 1 base and J dropped 8 bases, with 9 bases sitting between them. Germline assignment: CDR1 SGHVS and CDR2 FQNEAQ. CDR3 region: CASSLDRAHTIYF. CDR3 sequence (DNA): TGTGCCAGCAGCTTAGACAGGGCCCACACCATATATTTT.

This clone was recorded only once. V is TRBV2 and J is TRBJ2-3; 8 nucleotides match TRBD2. This CDR3 spans 14 amino acids. Trimming took 7 bases from V and 3 from J; bases not matched to a gene: 6. The germline V gene has CDR1 SNHLY and CDR2 FYNNEI. Written as DNA, the CDR3 is TGTGCCAGCATATCCGGGAGGGCTACAGATACGCAGTATTTT. It yields the protein CASISGRATDTQYF.

This chain uses TRBV6-5 with TRBJ2-2, with unresolved D. V dropped 5 bases and J dropped 8 bases, with 18 bases sitting between them. This CDR3 contains 15 residues. The germline V gene encodes CDR1 MNHEY and CDR2 SVGAGI. CDR3 coding DNA: TGTGCCAGCAGTGTGTTCAGGATGGGGTCGGGGGAGCTGTTTTTT. This codes for CASSVFRMGSGELFF.

V is TRBV28 and J is TRBJ1-5; D remains unclear. CDR1 MDHEN and CDR2 SYDVKM come from the germline V gene. V was shortened by 6 bases and J by 2 bases, with 11 bases between the two germline ends. The CDR3 has 14 amino acids. The CDR3: CASSKQRGNQPQHF. DNA for the CDR3: TGTGCCAGCAGCAAGCAAAGAGGCAATCAGCCCCAGCATTTT.

The chain recombines TRBV6-1 with TRBJ1-4, with TRBD1 as a possible D gene (5 bases). The germline CDR1 and CDR2 sequences are MNHNS and SASEGT. With 0 bases removed from V and 0 bases from J, the gap between germline ends came to 17 bases. The CDR3 sequence is 19 residues long. The CDR3 region is CASSEARGTANPTNEKLFF. DNA for the CDR3: TGTGCCAGCAGTGAAGCGCGAGGGACCGCTAATCCAACTAATGAAAAACTGTTTTTT.

The V gene is TRBV29-1, the J gene TRBJ1-1, with TRBD1 as a possible D gene (5 bases). Germline V gene lookup returns CDR1 SQVTM and CDR2 ANQGSEA. This CDR3 is built from 13 residues. Trimming took 4 bases from V and 5 from J, leaving 14 bases between them. The CDR3 reads CSVAGLLPTEAFF. Here the CDR3 DNA reads TGCAGCGTTGCAGGGCTGCTCCCGACTGAAGCTTTCTTT.

The chain has TRBV28 and TRBJ2-3, with 9 bases fitting TRBD2. J gave up 3 bases and V 5 bases, and 9 bases lay outside the gene matches. Germline CDR1 reads MDHEN; CDR2 reads SYDVKM. CDR3 length: 16 amino acids. DNA of the CDR3: TGTGCCAGCAGTATCATCGGCGGGAGGGCTACAGATACGCAGTATTTT. It encodes CASSIIGGRATDTQYF.

This chain links TRBV7-9 with TRBJ2-7; D may be TRBD1 (6 bases). The V and J ends lost 6 bases and 2 bases respectively, with 17 bases between them. This CDR3 is 15 amino acids long. The germline gives CDR1 SEHNR, CDR2 FQNEAQ (reference sequence). CDR3 residues: CASSYQGLTPYEQYF. The CDR3 nucleotides read TGTGCCAGCAGTTATCAGGGGCTTACTCCCTACGAGCAGTACTTC.

CDR3 amino acids: CASSPPTGGSGEQYF. CDR3 in DNA: TGTGCCAGCAGCCCCCCGACAGGGGGGAGCGGCGAGCAGTACTTC. The chain has TRBV28 and TRBJ2-7; 9 bases line up with TRBD1. This CDR3 has 15 residues. With 6 bases clipped from V and 6 bases from J, the junction kept 12 bases outside the gene matches. The germline gives CDR1 MDHEN, CDR2 SYDVKM.

The chain couples TRBV27 to TRBJ2-7; either TRBD1 or TRBD2 may fit D (7 bases each). V was cut by 5 bases and J by 2 bases, with 13 bases left in between. The V gene's germline CDR1 is MNHEY and CDR2 SMNVEV (reference sequence). CDR3 length: 14 residues. CDR3 coding DNA: TGTGCCAGCAGTCCCAGGGGGGGAGCCTACGAGCAGTACTTC. The encoded protein is CASSPRGGAYEQYF.